One T cell receptor beta chain is described in this entry. With 3 bases removed from V and 5 bases from J, the gap between germline ends came to 20 bases. CDR3 length: 16 amino acids. CDR1 and CDR2 from the germline V gene are MNHEY and SMNVEV (reference sequence). Here immunoSEQ multiplex PCR was the method, and the copy in TCRdb shows in-frame clones only, minus some. The sample lists under 200,000 clones; around four fifths were seen once. These data come from a study of blood T cell repertoires in COVID-19. Source material: peripheral blood. The receptor was isolated from a man between 65 and 79 years old with active or convalescent COVID-19. V is TRBV27 and J is TRBJ2-7; D may be TRBD2 (6 bases). CDR3 DNA: TGTGCCAGCAGTTTTATCGCCGCGGGGCCCCCTAACGAGCAGTACTTC. Translated, it gives CASSFIAAGPPNEQYF.